One and the same sample provided the 24 T cell receptor beta chains below, sequenced in a study of cytomegalovirus exposure and HLA in healthy donors. Amplification used 60 Vbeta primers and 13 Jbeta primers. Profiled with immunoSEQ multiplex PCR; TCRdb holds only in-frame clones, not every one. In total, the table holds some 46,000 clones. Sequenced material: PBMCs. The receptors originated from a male donor in good health and CMV-seronegative.

The V call is TRBV27, the J call TRBJ2-1, with D maybe TRBD2 (6 bases). From germline, CDR1 is MNHEY and CDR2 SMNVEV (reference sequence). Trimming pared 3 bases from V and 7 bases from J, leaving 10 bases between. This CDR3 comprises 13 residues. CDR3 in amino acids: CASSLGGFNEQFF. The DNA of the CDR3 is TGTGCCAGCAGTTTGGGGGGATTTAATGAGCAGTTCTTC.

V and J are TRBV5-1 and TRBJ2-1, with 10 bases identical to TRBD2. This CDR3 has 17 amino acids. The V segment lost 0 bases and the J segment 9 bases; nucleotides outside the gene matches: 12. Germline loops: CDR1 SGHRS, CDR2 YFSETQ. CDR3 sequence reads: CASSLGAGSGRSPEQFF. The CDR3 bases are TGCGCCAGCAGCTTGGGGGCTGGTAGCGGGAGGTCACCTGAGCAGTTCTTC.

V gene TRBV9 combines with J gene TRBJ1-2, with a possible D match to TRBD1 (5 bases). Germline CDR1 is SGDLS and CDR2 is YYNGEE. The CDR3 is made up of 15 amino acids. The ends were cut back, 2 bases at V and 3 bases at J, with 14 bases in the middle. In DNA, the CDR3 is TGTGCCAGCAGCGTTGGGGCCCAGACCTACTATGGCTACACCTTC. Its protein product is CASSVGAQTYYGYTF.

Regarding this clone: At one end, the junction sequence differs from germline, possibly due to a read error. The chain couples TRBV7-7 to TRBJ2-7, with 7 bases lining up with TRBD1. Per germline, CDR1 SSHAT and CDR2 FNYEAQ (reference sequence). The CDR3 sequence is 14 residues long. The CDR3 DNA follows: TGTGCTAGCAGCCCCGGGACAGAAGGGGCCGAGCAGTACTTC. Amino acid sequence: CASSPGTEGAEQYF. Full variable domain (remainder filled in from reference TRBV7-7 and TRBJ2-7): GAGVSQSPRYKVTKRGQDVTLRCDPISSHATLYWYQQALGQGPEFLTYFNYEAQPDKSGLPSDRFSAERPEGSISTLTIQRTEQRDSAMYRCASSPGTEGAEQYFGPGTRLTVT.

The rearrangement uses TRBV10-2 and TRBJ2-3; the D gene is possibly TRBD2 (6 bases). Germline lookup yields CDR1 WSHSY and CDR2 SAAADI. This CDR3 contains 18 residues. Trimming removed 6 bases from V and 8 bases from J, with 30 bases in between. The DNA for the CDR3 is TGCGCCAGCAGGATTCGCGGGGCTTTGCAGCCACCTAATGGTACGCAGTATTTT. Translation: CASRIRGALQPPNGTQYF.

About this clone itself: A read error may produce the germline difference seen at one junction end. This chain joins TRBV10-1 and TRBJ1-1; 7 positions agree with TRBD1. The CDR3 sequence is 14 residues long. Germline CDR1 and CDR2: WNHNN and SYGVQD (reference sequence). CDR3: CASSHQGENSEAFF. The CDR3 DNA follows: TGCGCCAGCAGTCACCAGGGGGAGAACTCTGAAGCTTTCTTT.

This sequence joins TRBV6-6 and TRBJ2-7; 12 bases align to TRBD2. The junction had 12 bases not matched to a gene; V was cut back by 8 bases and J by 7 bases. CDR3 length: 15 amino acids. CDR1 is MNHNY, CDR2 SVGAGI, per germline (reference sequence). This chain's CDR3 is CASWELAGGGGEQYF. The DNA of the CDR3 is TGTGCCAGCTGGGAGCTAGCGGGAGGGGGCGGGGAGCAGTACTTC.

The rearrangement links TRBV11-2 to TRBJ2-3; D not certain. The CDR3 runs to 13 residues. Germline loops: CDR1 SGHAT, CDR2 FQNNGV. With 1 base removed from V and 2 bases from J, the gap between germline ends came to 4 bases. This CDR3 reads CASSLGATDTQYF. CDR3 nucleotides: TGTGCCAGCAGCTTAGGGGCCACAGATACGCAGTATTTT.

The rearrangement uses TRBV4-1 and TRBJ2-7; the match to TRBD2 covers 13 bases. Germline CDR1 MGHRA, CDR2 YSYEKL. J gave up 6 bases and V 2 bases, and 13 bases lay outside the gene matches. The CDR3 length is 18 residues. CDR3 in DNA: TGCGCCAGCAGCCAACGGACTAGCGGGGGAGGAATATCGTTCGAGCAGTACTTC. Translated: CASSQRTSGGGISFEQYF.

The chain carries TRBV6-1 and TRBJ1-3, with D uncertain. V lost 2 bases to trimming and J lost 0 bases, with 11 bases between them. This CDR3 contains 16 residues. CDR1 MNHNS and CDR2 SASEGT come from the germline V gene. In DNA, the CDR3 is TGTGCCAGCAGTGAATACGGACTCGACTCTGGAAACACCATATATTTT. This sequence encodes CASSEYGLDSGNTIYF.

The chain uses TRBV11-2 and TRBJ2-7; 8 bases align to TRBD2. The CDR3 spans 12 residues. Germline V gene sequence: CDR1 SGHAT, CDR2 FQNNGV. Trimming took 7 bases from V and 3 from J; bases not matched to a gene: 2. The CDR3 nucleotides are TGTGCCAGCACGGGGACTAGCTACGAGCAGTACTTC. This translates into CASTGTSYEQYF. The variable domain in full, with the rest retrieved from reference TRBV11-2 and TRBJ2-7, is EAGVAQSPRYKIIEKRQSVAFWCNPISGHATLYWYQQILGQGPKLLIQFQNNGVVDDSQLPKDRFSAERLKGVDSTLKIQPAKLEDSAVYLCASTGTSYEQYFGPGTRLTVT.

V gene TRBV30 combines with J gene TRBJ1-1; 7 positions agree with TRBD1. Germline values: CDR1 GTSNPN, CDR2 SVGIG (reference sequence). The ends lost 0 bases at V and 0 bases at J; junction bases unmatched: 7. This CDR3 is built from 16 residues. The CDR3 nucleotides read TGTGCCTGGAGTGTATCTCGGACAGGTATGAACACTGAAGCTTTCTTT. This gives the protein CAWSVSRTGMNTEAFF.

The CDR3, as DNA: TGCAGCGTTGAACTAGCGGGTTACACCGGGGAGCTGTTTTTT. It is translated as CSVELAGYTGELFF. The chain joins TRBV29-1 to TRBJ2-2, with 8 bases identical to TRBD2. With V trimmed by 2 bases and J by 3 bases, 2 bases remained unmatched. The CDR3 loop spans 14 amino acids. The germline CDR1 and CDR2 sequences are SQVTM and ANQGSEA.

The chain is built from TRBV7-2 and TRBJ2-5, with TRBD2 as a possible D gene (6 bases). Germline CDR1 is SGHTA and CDR2 is FQGNSA. V was cut by 3 bases and J by 4 bases, with 9 bases left in between. This CDR3 is built from 13 residues. The CDR3 loop reads CASSFPGLETQYF. The CDR3 DNA follows: TGTGCCAGCAGCTTTCCGGGACTAGAGACCCAGTACTTC.

The chain couples TRBV9 to TRBJ2-3; TRBD2 agrees at 8 bases. The CDR3 contains 11 residues. Germline V CDR1 and CDR2: SGDLS, YYNGEE. V was pared by 7 bases and J by 6 bases, with 1 base of the junction left unmatched. The CDR3: CASRGGDTQYF. CDR3 nucleotide sequence: TGTGCCAGCCGGGGGGGGGATACGCAGTATTTT.

V is TRBV30 and J is TRBJ2-2; the match to TRBD2 covers 8 bases. The ends lost 0 bases at V and 6 bases at J; junction bases unmatched: 3. The CDR3 is 14 amino acids. In germline, CDR1 is GTSNPN, CDR2 SVGIG (reference sequence). The CDR3 spells CAWSVQAGAGELFF. The CDR3 coding sequence is TGTGCCTGGAGTGTTCAAGCGGGGGCCGGGGAGCTGTTTTTT.

The chain links TRBV6-5 to TRBJ2-5; D call uncertain. The end of the DNA fits TRBJ2-7 better, so the J call may be wrong. This CDR3 has 13 amino acids. The germline V gene has CDR1 MNHEY and CDR2 SVGAGI. The CDR3 spells CASSLYINYEQYF. The CDR3 region has the DNA TGTGCCAGCAGTTTATATATTAACTACGAGCAGTACTTC.

V is TRBV9 and J is TRBJ2-4; 16 nucleotides align to TRBD2. With V trimmed by 4 bases and J by 5 bases, 3 bases remained unmatched. CDR1 and CDR2 (germline): SGDLS, YYNGEE. CDR3 length equals 16 residues. CDR3 bases: TGTGCCAGCAGCCTAGGGACTAGCGGGAGGGAAAACATTCAGTACTTC. Its translation is CASSLGTSGRENIQYF.

The genes are TRBV7-9 and TRBJ2-7; tentatively, D is TRBD1 (6 bases). V gave up 6 bases and J gave up 4 bases, with 16 bases separating them. Germline loops: CDR1 SEHNR, CDR2 FQNEAQ (reference sequence). The CDR3 runs to 14 residues. The CDR3 DNA reads as TGTGCCAGCAGTCCTAGGCAGGGGATGTACGAGCAGTACTTC. This gives the protein CASSPRQGMYEQYF.

The J gene is TRBJ2-7, the V gene TRBV4-2, with 10 bases identical to TRBD2. Germline lookup yields CDR1 LGHNA and CDR2 YNFKEQ. The junction had 5 bases not matched to a gene; V was cut back by 1 base and J by 5 bases. The CDR3 contains 15 residues. The CDR3 sequence is CASSQVLAGVNEQYF. CDR3 DNA sequence: TGTGCCAGCAGCCAAGTCCTAGCGGGAGTAAACGAGCAGTACTTC.

By frequency, this clone is medium-sized. The rearrangement links TRBV6-4 to TRBJ2-5; D perhaps matches TRBD1 (5 bases). CDR3 size: 15 residues. Looked up from germline, CDR1 is MRHNA and CDR2 is SNTAGT. V was cut by 3 bases and J by 5 bases, with 16 bases left in between. CDR3 loop: CASSEGQGTMETQYF. CDR3 coding DNA: TGTGCCAGCAGTGAAGGGCAGGGTACGATGGAGACCCAGTACTTC.

The J gene is TRBJ1-6, the V gene TRBV5-4; maybe TRBD1 (5 bases). V was cut by 3 bases and J by 1 base, with 8 bases left in between. Germline V gives CDR1 SGHNT, CDR2 YYREEE (reference sequence). This CDR3 has 15 residues. CDR3 sequence reads: CASSSQGSYNSPLHF. The DNA of the CDR3 is TGTGCCAGCAGCTCCCAGGGTTCCTATAATTCACCCCTCCACTTT.

The chain recombines TRBV5-1 with TRBJ1-1; D is unclear. V lost 6 bases, J lost 1 base, and 10 bases lay in between. This CDR3 is built from 13 residues. The germline V gene has CDR1 SGHRS and CDR2 YFSETQ. CDR3 sequence reads: CASNEGANTEAFF. The CDR3 DNA follows: TGCGCCAGCAACGAGGGTGCGAACACTGAAGCTTTCTTT.

As concerns this clone: The identical CDR3 is also encoded by other nucleotide sequences in the sample. V gene TRBV18 combines with J gene TRBJ2-2, with 9 positions matching TRBD1. The CDR3 totals 15 residues. Germline CDR1 reads KGHSH; CDR2 reads LQKENI. V was clipped by 3 bases and J by 1 base; unmatched bases: 0. CDR3 sequence (DNA): TGTGCCAGCTCACCGGGACAGGGGAACACCGGGGAGCTGTTTTTT. Amino acid sequence: CASSPGQGNTGELFF.